Following are 32 T cell receptor beta chains from one sample sequenced in a study of blood T cells in healthy people across ages (dated by TCRdb to 2013 to 2016). The protocol used for the library was 5' RACE. Sequencing instrument: Illumina HiSeq 2500. A second PCR of roughly 7 to 11 cycles was performed with a sample-barcoded 5' primer and a J-beta primer mix. The public reads were run again by TCRdb, first through fastp at Q25 and then through MiXCR, and only productive beta chains were kept. When rows share a CDR3 protein, they turn into one entry using the most common DNA and genes. For this sample there are hundreds of thousands of distinct CDR3 sequences; more than 20% appear just once. The top ten clonotypes cover under 9% of the sample. These records were also assigned to another study, of T cells of mothers and their children.

The sequenced sample consisted of blood. These receptors were taken from a boy between 10 and 17 years old in good health.

This clonotype appeared a few times. The V call is TRBV18, the J call TRBJ2-5, with a weak D call TRBD2 (6 bases). The J call may not be correct, given that the DNA end is closer to TRBJ2-1. Germline-derived CDR1 and CDR2 are KGHSH and LQKENI. The CDR3 has 13 residues. In nucleotides, the CDR3 is TGTGCCAGCACGACAGCGGGTGTTCGGGAGCAGTTCTTC. This sequence encodes CASTTAGVREQFF.

The chain recombines TRBV5-4 with TRBJ2-5; D call uncertain. With the DNA end fitting TRBJ2-7 better, the J assignment may be wrong. CDR1 is SGHNT, CDR2 YYREEE, per germline (reference sequence). The CDR3 is 13 residues long. Here the CDR3 reads CASSLDSMGEQYF. CDR3 DNA sequence: TGTGCCAGCAGCTTGGACTCTATGGGCGAGCAGTACTTC.

This clonotype was picked up a small number of times. The J gene is TRBJ2-3, the V gene TRBV9, with 12 bases aligning to TRBD2. The CDR3 is 16 residues long. Looked up from germline, CDR1 is SGDLS and CDR2 is YYNGEE. V lost 0 bases to trimming and J lost 6 bases; unmatched junction nucleotides: 5. The CDR3, as DNA: TGTGCCAGCAGCGTAGCACTAGCGGGAGGAGGTGATACGCAGTATTTT. This translates into CASSVALAGGGDTQYF.

The chain couples TRBV6-1 to TRBJ2-5, with 7 bases lining up with TRBD1. The DNA end is a closer match to TRBJ2-1, so the J assignment may be wrong. This CDR3 has 17 amino acids. From germline, CDR1 is MNHNS and CDR2 SASEGT. The CDR3 region is CASSEIGGQNVYNEQFF. CDR3 nucleotide sequence: TGTGCCAGCAGTGAAATAGGGGGACAGAACGTCTACAATGAGCAGTTCTTC.

V and J are TRBV7-2 and TRBJ2-1; TRBD2 matches 10 bases. V was clipped by 0 bases and J by 3 bases; unmatched bases: 2. This CDR3 has 16 amino acids. The germline gives CDR1 SGHTA, CDR2 FQGNSA. The CDR3 sequence is CASSLASGRGYNEQFF. CDR3 coding DNA: TGTGCCAGCAGCTTAGCGAGCGGGAGGGGCTACAATGAGCAGTTCTTC. The full variable domain, with the rest looked up from reference TRBV7-2 and TRBJ2-1, is GAGVSQSPSNKVTEKGKDVELRCDPISGHTALYWYRQSLGQGLEFLIYFQGNSAPDKSGLPSDRFSAERTGGSVSTLTIQRTQQEDSAVYLCASSLASGRGYNEQFFGPGTRLTVL.

J is TRBJ2-5 and V is TRBV9, with 10 bases lining up with TRBD2. With V trimmed by 4 bases and J by 2 bases, 8 bases remained unmatched. The CDR3 totals 16 residues. Germline V gene data show CDR1 as SGDLS and CDR2 as YYNGEE. CDR3 protein: CASSTLAGGVQETQYF. CDR3 coding DNA: TGTGCCAGCAGCACTTTAGCGGGAGGCGTTCAAGAGACCCAGTACTTC.

This chain joins TRBV28 and TRBJ2-7; 7 bases are a match to TRBD1. Germline-derived CDR1 and CDR2 are MDHEN and SYDVKM. The CDR3 length is 19 residues. V lost 3 bases and J lost 6; bases outside the gene matches: 23. The CDR3 DNA follows: TGTGCCAGCAGTTTCCTTGAGGGACAGAGGGTCTTCTTTGTGGGCGAGCAGTACTTC. Protein sequence: CASSFLEGQRVFFVGEQYF.

This clonotype occurred a few times. A much larger clone differs from this one at a single base, so this may be a read error. The chain links TRBV12-3 or TRBV12-4 to TRBJ2-7, with 10 bases fitting TRBD2. The CDR3 sequence is 15 residues long. V lost 6 bases to trimming and J lost 1 base; unmatched junction nucleotides: 6. The CDR3 DNA reads as TGTGCCAGCAGCTCCGGGACTAGCGAATCCTACGAGCAGTACTTC. The encoded protein is CASSSGTSESYEQYF.

The chain recombines TRBV29-1 with TRBJ1-2; D unresolved. The CDR3 is 13 residues long. Germline CDR1 and CDR2: SQVTM and ANQGSEA. With 1 base removed from V and 8 bases from J, the gap between germline ends came to 14 bases. CDR3 sequence (DNA): TGCAGCGTTGAAGGCGGCCGGGTGAAGGGCTACACCTTC. It yields the protein CSVEGGRVKGYTF.

This clonotype has just a few counts. The J gene is TRBJ2-1, the V gene TRBV20-1; 12 bases map to TRBD2. The CDR3 is 14 amino acids. The germline CDR1 and CDR2 sequences are DFQATT and SNEGSKA (reference sequence). The J segment lost 10 bases and the V segment lost 0 bases, leaving 4 bases of the junction unmatched. CDR3 in amino acids: CSARDRTSGTEQFF. The CDR3, as DNA: TGCAGTGCTAGAGATAGGACTAGCGGGACAGAGCAGTTCTTC.

This clonotype was seen more than once but under ten times. The chain joins TRBV7-2 to TRBJ2-4; no clear D. The CDR3 spans 16 residues. V was cut by 3 bases and J by 0 bases, with 12 bases left in between. The germline CDR1 and CDR2 sequences are SGHTA and FQGNSA. The CDR3 is CASSFQMGIAKNIQYF. DNA for the CDR3: TGTGCCAGCAGCTTCCAGATGGGGATAGCCAAAAACATTCAGTACTTC. The complete variable domain, with remaining parts taken from reference TRBV7-2 and TRBJ2-4, reads GAGVSQSPSNKVTEKGKDVELRCDPISGHTALYWYRQSLGQGLEFLIYFQGNSAPDKSGLPSDRFSAERTGGSVSTLTIQRTQQEDSAVYLCASSFQMGIAKNIQYFGAGTRLSVL.

The genes are TRBV10-3 and TRBJ1-2, with D possibly TRBD1 on 5 matching bases. The ends were cut back, 6 bases at V and 2 bases at J, with 10 bases in the middle. Germline V gene sequence: CDR1 ENHRY, CDR2 SYGVKD. This CDR3 comprises 13 residues. CDR3 nucleotides: TGTGCCATCAGAGGTTCAGGGAACTATGGCTACACCTTC. Translated: CAIRGSGNYGYTF.

This clonotype appeared many times. V is TRBV2 and J is TRBJ2-3; 8 positions agree with TRBD1. V gave up 8 bases and J gave up 9 bases; unmatched junction bases: 7. This CDR3 has 12 residues. From germline, CDR1 is SNHLY and CDR2 FYNNEI. The CDR3 is CASAPTGDTQYF. CDR3 DNA: TGTGCCAGCGCCCCGACAGGGGACACGCAGTATTTT.

The genes are TRBV6-2 or TRBV6-3 and TRBJ2-6; 7 nucleotides agree with TRBD1. V lost 10 bases to trimming and J lost 4 bases; unmatched junction nucleotides: 13. Germline CDR1 is MNHEY and CDR2 is SVGEGT. The CDR3 is 16 amino acids. The CDR3 DNA reads TGTGCCACCATCACGTACAGGGGCTTCGGGGCCAACGTCCTGACTTTC. This translates into CATITYRGFGANVLTF.

In this sample, this clonotype turned up a few times. The gene calls are TRBV15 and TRBJ1-4; D ambiguous. V shed 4 bases and J shed 5 bases, with 11 bases lying between them. CDR3 length equals 14 residues. Germline assignment: CDR1 LNHNV and CDR2 YYDKDF (reference sequence). Here the CDR3 reads CATSKMGFNEKLFF. As DNA, the CDR3 is TGTGCCACCAGCAAGATGGGGTTCAATGAAAAACTGTTTTTT. The full variable domain, its missing parts supplied by reference TRBV15 and TRBJ1-4, is DAMVIQNPRYQVTQFGKPVTLSCSQTLNHNVMYWYQQKSSQAPKLLFHYYDKDFNNEADTPDNFQSRRPNTSFCFLDIRSPGLGDTAMYLCATSKMGFNEKLFFGSGTQLSVL.

The J gene is TRBJ2-5, the V gene TRBV28; D is uncertain. The J call may not be correct, given that the DNA end is closer to TRBJ2-1. CDR1 is MDHEN and CDR2 is SYDVKM in the germline V gene. The CDR3 totals 14 residues. CDR3 loop: CASSFRPTLDEQFF. DNA for the CDR3: TGTGCCAGCAGTTTTCGACCGACTTTGGATGAGCAGTTCTTC.

This clonotype occurred many times. As DNA, the CDR3 is TGCAGTGCTAGAGGACAGGCCACGAACACCGGGGAGCTGTTTTTT. Its protein product is CSARGQATNTGELFF. The chain combines TRBV20-1 with TRBJ2-2, with a weak D call TRBD1 (6 bases). Germline V gene lookup returns CDR1 DFQATT and CDR2 SNEGSKA (reference sequence). Trimming pared 1 base from V and 0 bases from J, leaving 9 bases between. There are 15 residues in the CDR3.

The V gene is TRBV6-1, the J gene TRBJ2-1; D may correspond to TRBD1 or TRBD2 (5 bases each). CDR1 is MNHNS and CDR2 is SASEGT in the germline V gene. This CDR3 comprises 16 residues. With 2 bases removed from V and 12 bases from J, the gap between germline ends came to 23 bases. The CDR3 loop reads CASSEILRGEDPWQFF. The CDR3 nucleotides are TGTGCCAGCAGTGAAATATTGAGGGGCGAAGACCCCTGGCAGTTCTTC.

This rearrangement joins TRBV2 to TRBJ1-2; 8 bases are a match to TRBD1. There are 13 residues in the CDR3. V gave up 10 bases and J gave up 3 bases; unmatched junction bases: 7. Germline CDR1 reads SNHLY; CDR2 reads FYNNEI. The CDR3 region has the DNA TGTGCCAACCAGGACAGGGAGGACTATGGCTACACCTTC. Translated, it gives CANQDREDYGYTF.

V is TRBV6-2 or TRBV6-3 and J is TRBJ1-2; D remains unclear. V was clipped by 1 base and J by 6 bases, with 6 bases between them. The CDR3 contains 12 residues. Germline-derived CDR1 and CDR2 are MNHEY and SVGEGT. For the CDR3, the DNA is TGTGCCAGCAGTTACTACGTGGATGGCTACACCTTC. It translates to CASSYYVDGYTF.

V usage is TRBV5-1 and J usage is TRBJ1-6, with D unresolved. In germline, CDR1 is SGHRS, CDR2 YFSETQ. This CDR3 region has 15 residues. Trimming took 1 base from V and 5 from J, leaving 10 bases between them. CDR3 sequence (DNA): TGCGCCAGCAGCTTGTTAGCCAGAGATAATTCACCCCTCCACTTT. Protein sequence: CASSLLARDNSPLHF.

About this clonotype itself: The junction and the germline gene differ at one end; a read error may be behind it. The chain employs TRBV24-1 and TRBJ2-3; tentative D call: TRBD2 (5 bases). Germline CDR1 reads KGHDR; CDR2 reads SFDVKD. The length of the CDR3 is 12 residues. The CDR3 coding sequence is TGTGCCACCAGTGATGGGGAGACCGACTCTGCTTTT. This gives the protein CATSDGETDSAF.

The J gene is TRBJ2-3, the V gene TRBV27; 9 nucleotides line up with TRBD2. The CDR3 spans 14 residues. CDR1 and CDR2 from the germline V gene are MNHEY and SMNVEV (reference sequence). V lost 6 bases, J lost 1 base, and 2 bases stayed unmatched. The CDR3 DNA follows: TGTGCCAGCAGGTGGACTAGCGGCACAGATACGCAGTATTTT. Protein product: CASRWTSGTDTQYF.

The V and J genes are TRBV7-9 and TRBJ1-5, with a possible D match to TRBD1 (5 bases). CDR1 SEHNR and CDR2 FQNEAQ come from the germline V gene (reference sequence). Trimming took off 1 base at V and 1 base at J, with 11 bases between the two ends. The CDR3 consists of 16 residues. The CDR3: CASSLGQGGSNQPQHF. CDR3 nucleotide sequence: TGTGCCAGCAGCTTAGGGCAGGGAGGAAGCAATCAGCCCCAGCATTTT.

The J gene is TRBJ2-1, the V gene TRBV7-8, with D possibly being TRBD1 (5 bases). V dropped 0 bases and J dropped 10 bases, with 19 bases sitting between them. This CDR3 region has 16 residues. Germline CDR1 SGHVS, CDR2 FQNEAQ. CDR3 nucleotide sequence: TGTGCCAGCAGCTTAGCGACCCCCTATAAACAGGCGGAGCAGTTCTTC. Its protein product is CASSLATPYKQAEQFF.

This clonotype has only a few counts. The chain is built from TRBV7-6 and TRBJ1-2, with D tentatively TRBD1 (5 bases). With 1 base removed from V and 6 bases from J, the gap between germline ends came to 15 bases. This CDR3 spans 15 amino acids. Germline V CDR1 and CDR2: SGHVS, FNYEAQ. CDR3 in amino acids: CASSLGDGAVDGYTF. CDR3 sequence (DNA): TGTGCCAGCAGCTTAGGAGACGGGGCAGTTGATGGCTACACCTTC. The full variable domain, with the rest looked up from reference TRBV7-6 and TRBJ1-2, is GAGVSQSPRYKVTKRGQDVALRCDPISGHVSLYWYRQALGQGPEFLTYFNYEAQQDKSGLPNDRFSAERPEGSISTLTIQRTEQRDSAMYRCASSLGDGAVDGYTFGSGTRLTVV.

The chain couples TRBV29-1 to TRBJ2-2, with 8 nucleotides matching TRBD1. J gave up 7 bases and V 5 bases, and 6 bases lay outside the gene matches. CDR1 SQVTM and CDR2 ANQGSEA come from the germline V gene. The CDR3 totals 13 residues. Written as DNA, the CDR3 is TGCAGCGTTCGCCAGGGGGCAGGCGGGGAGCTGTTTTTT. It codes for CSVRQGAGGELFF.

This clonotype has at least ten counts. The rearrangement links TRBV4-3 to TRBJ2-7; D is unclear. The germline CDR1 and CDR2 sequences are LGHNA and YSLEER. With 0 bases removed from V and 2 bases from J, the gap between germline ends came to 5 bases. CDR3 length: 13 amino acids. In DNA, the CDR3 is TGCGCCAGCAGCCAAGACTGGGCCTACGAGCAGTACTTC. Protein product: CASSQDWAYEQYF.

This chain joins TRBV10-3 and TRBJ2-7; D ambiguous. The CDR3 consists of 12 residues. Germline lookup yields CDR1 ENHRY and CDR2 SYGVKD. The V end was cut by 8 bases, the J end by 0 bases, with 8 bases between. This chain's CDR3 is CAIQADSYEQYF. The CDR3 DNA reads as TGTGCCATCCAGGCAGACTCCTACGAGCAGTACTTC.

In this sample, this clonotype turned up a few times. The chain is built from TRBV5-5 and TRBJ1-4; D may be TRBD1 (5 bases). V lost 3 bases and J lost 4, with 16 bases in between. Per germline, CDR1 SGHKS and CDR2 YYEKEE (reference sequence). CDR3 length: 16 residues. The CDR3 DNA reads as TGTGCCAGCAGCTGGCCCTCCGGGGCCGGTAATGAAAAACTGTTTTTT. Its protein is CASSWPSGAGNEKLFF.

The genes are TRBV29-1 and TRBJ2-7; tentative D call: TRBD1 (6 bases). The germline V gene has CDR1 SQVTM and CDR2 ANQGSEA. Trimming removed 7 bases at V and 5 bases at J, with 9 bases between. The CDR3 extends over 10 amino acids. CDR3 residues: CSGGLDEQYF. CDR3 DNA sequence: TGCAGCGGGGGGCTAGACGAGCAGTACTTC.

The chain is built from TRBV6-6 and TRBJ2-7, with D hard to call. The end of the DNA aligns better with TRBJ2-1, so the J call may be wrong. The germline V gene has CDR1 MNHNY and CDR2 SVGAGI (reference sequence). The CDR3 extends over 13 amino acids. Written as DNA, the CDR3 is TGTGCCAGCGTAAGTAGGACGTACAATGAGCAGTTCTTC. Its protein is CASVSRTYNEQFF.